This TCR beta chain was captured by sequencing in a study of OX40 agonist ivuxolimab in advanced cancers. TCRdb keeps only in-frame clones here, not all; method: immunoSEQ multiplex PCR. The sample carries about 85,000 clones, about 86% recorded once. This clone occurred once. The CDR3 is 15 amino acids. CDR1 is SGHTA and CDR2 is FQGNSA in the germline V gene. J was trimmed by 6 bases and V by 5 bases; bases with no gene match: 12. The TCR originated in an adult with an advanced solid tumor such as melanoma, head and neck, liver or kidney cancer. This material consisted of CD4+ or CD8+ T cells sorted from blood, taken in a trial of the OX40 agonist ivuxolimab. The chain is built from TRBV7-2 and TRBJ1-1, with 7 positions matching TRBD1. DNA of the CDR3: TGTGCCAGCAGCACGACAGCCAGGGGGTACCCTGAAGCTTTCTTT. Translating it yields CASSTTARGYPEAFF.